Only one count was recorded for the clone carrying this T cell receptor (beta chain). What it recognizes is unknown. The CDR3 extends over 12 amino acids. V was clipped by 5 bases and J by 2 bases, with 10 bases between them. Germline values: CDR1 DFQATT, CDR2 SNEGSKA (reference sequence). The treatment is: approximately nine-day PBMC culture with coronavirus spike peptide pools or control peptides (ViraFEST assay). The Oncomine TCR Beta short-read assay sequenced DNA from cultured CD4+ T cells. MiXCR was run by TCRdb on the PCR reads, yielding one entry per CDR3 protein. The table shows 12,000 or so distinct CDR3 sequences, with approximately 71% occurring only once. The sample originates from a study of vaccination and CD4 T cells after COVID-19.

This clonotype was obtained from a human donor who had recovered from COVID-19. The chain couples TRBV20-1 to TRBJ2-7; D call uncertain. The sequenced material came from CD4+ T cells from blood, cultured in vitro. The CDR3 sequence: CSAYSPPYEQYF. CDR3 DNA: TGCAGTGCTTACAGCCCTCCCTACGAGCAGTACTTC.